This entry lists 25 T cell receptor beta chains sequenced from one sample in a study of PD-L1 blockade in urothelial cancer. Produced via immunoSEQ multiplex PCR; TCRdb's table is partial and in-frame only. The data show 60,000 to 70,000 clones, approximately 78% seen once. The time point denotes: pretreatment peripheral blood. The sample was PBMCs, taken around atezolizumab (anti-PD-L1) treatment. The receptors stem from a man between 70 and 80 years old with urothelial cancer.

This clone was seen only once. This chain links TRBV11-2 with TRBJ2-7; 9 bases fit TRBD2. Germline CDR1 SGHAT, CDR2 FQNNGV. The CDR3 extends over 15 amino acids. J gave up 5 bases and V 8 bases, and 13 bases lay outside the gene matches. The CDR3 nucleotides read TGTGCCAGCGAACGGACTAGCGTCTTACCCGACGAGCAGTACTTC. Its translation: CASERTSVLPDEQYF.

V is TRBV18 and J is TRBJ2-7, with D possibly matching TRBD1 (6 bases). This CDR3 region has 13 residues. The V gene lost 6 bases and the J gene lost 4 bases, with 13 bases spanning the gap. Germline CDR1 KGHSH, CDR2 LQKENI. The CDR3 spells CASSPGQPYEQYF. The CDR3 bases are TGTGCCAGCTCCCCCGGACAGCCGTACGAGCAGTACTTC.

The chain has TRBV7-9 and TRBJ1-1; D might be TRBD1 (6 bases). Germline V lookup: CDR1 SEHNR, CDR2 FQNEAQ (reference sequence). CDR3 length: 16 residues. Trimming pared 2 bases from V and 1 base from J, leaving 14 bases between. This CDR3 reads CASSLPPGAENTEAFF. The CDR3 region has the DNA TGTGCCAGCAGCTTACCCCCAGGGGCTGAGAACACTGAAGCTTTCTTT.

The chain combines TRBV7-3 with TRBJ2-1; 9 nucleotides match TRBD1. The CDR3 is made up of 16 amino acids. CDR1 is SGHTA, CDR2 FQGTGA, per germline. With 4 bases clipped from V and 0 bases from J, the junction kept 4 bases outside the gene matches. The CDR3 protein is CASSWGQGSSYNEQFF. The DNA for the CDR3 is TGTGCCAGCAGCTGGGGACAGGGAAGCTCCTACAATGAGCAGTTCTTC.

The rearrangement links TRBV6-5 to TRBJ2-1; TRBD1 is a possible D gene (7 bases). The CDR3 runs 15 residues. Per the germline V gene, CDR1 is MNHEY and CDR2 is SVGAGI. Deletions cut 6 bases from V and 5 bases from J, with 17 bases between. The CDR3 here is CASSPSGGIHNEQFF. As DNA, the CDR3 is TGTGCCAGCAGCCCCTCAGGGGGGATTCACAATGAGCAGTTCTTC.

The V and J genes are TRBV19 and TRBJ1-5; unclear D gene. Trimming shortened V by 6 bases and J by 0 bases, and 12 bases separated the two germline ends. CDR1 is LNHDA, CDR2 SQIVND, per germline (reference sequence). CDR3 length: 15 amino acids. CDR3 in amino acids: CASSTTGYSNQPQHF. In nucleotides, the CDR3 is TGTGCCAGTAGCACAACCGGGTATAGCAATCAGCCCCAGCATTTT.

The chain links TRBV11-2 to TRBJ2-7, with a possible D match to TRBD2 (7 bases). CDR3 length: 18 residues. V lost 2 bases, J lost 2 bases, and 22 bases lay in between. Germline-derived CDR1 and CDR2 are SGHAT and FQNNGV. The CDR3 nucleotides are TGTGCCAGCAGCTTAACAGGTTTCGGGGGGCCCCCTCCCTACGAGCAGTACTTC. As protein: CASSLTGFGGPPPYEQYF.

The chain's CDR3 is CASSPSGGTGGLMNTEAFF. CDR3 nucleotide sequence: TGTGCCAGCAGCCCGTCCGGCGGGACAGGGGGCCTGATGAACACTGAAGCTTTCTTT. V usage is TRBV5-4 and J usage is TRBJ1-1, with 12 bases lining up with TRBD1. The CDR3 sequence is 19 residues long. The V gene end was trimmed by 4 bases and the J gene end by 0 bases; junction bases not matched to a gene: 13. From germline, CDR1 is SGHNT and CDR2 YYREEE (reference sequence). Filled out from reference TRBV5-4 and TRBJ1-1, the complete variable domain reads ETGVTQSPTHLIKTRGQQVTLRCSSQSGHNTVSWYQQALGQGPQFIFQYYREEENGRGNFPPRFSGLQFPNYSSELNVNALELDDSALYLCASSPSGGTGGLMNTEAFFGQGTRLTVV.

The count of this clone is one. This chain uses TRBV7-2 with TRBJ1-1, with D hard to call. Germline V gene data show CDR1 as SGHTA and CDR2 as FQGNSA. Trimming removed 5 bases from V and 0 bases from J, with 10 bases in between. The CDR3 covers 14 residues. In DNA, the CDR3 is TGTGCCAGCAGCCCATCCGGGGTGAACACTGAAGCTTTCTTT. Amino acid sequence: CASSPSGVNTEAFF.

This clone occurred a few times. The genes are TRBV25-1 and TRBJ2-7, with 12 nucleotides matching TRBD1. Germline V gene sequence: CDR1 MGHDK, CDR2 SYGVNS. Trimming took 1 base from V and 2 from J; bases not matched to a gene: 6. The CDR3 consists of 17 residues. CDR3 coding DNA: TGTGCCAGCAGTGAATTAGGGGACAGGGGGCGACCCTACGAGCAGTACTTC. Its translation: CASSELGDRGRPYEQYF.

The chain joins TRBV2 to TRBJ1-1; D is ambiguous. Germline CDR1 and CDR2: SNHLY and FYNNEI. There are 12 residues in the CDR3. With 1 base removed from V and 6 bases from J, the gap between germline ends came to 6 bases. The CDR3 region has the DNA TGTGCCAGCAGTGAAGGCAGGCCTGAAGCTTTCTTT. This encodes CASSEGRPEAFF.

This clone occurred once. V and J are TRBV10-1 and TRBJ2-2; D might be TRBD2 (5 bases). Germline-derived CDR1 and CDR2 are WNHNN and SYGVQD (reference sequence). Trimming shortened V by 8 bases and J by 5 bases, and 12 bases separated the two germline ends. The CDR3 spans 13 residues. In nucleotides, the CDR3 is TGCGCCAGCTCAGCGAGGGAAACCGGGGAGCTGTTTTTT. Its translation is CASSARETGELFF.

This chain connects TRBV7-9 to TRBJ2-3, with TRBD2 matching over 12 bases. The germline V gene encodes CDR1 SEHNR and CDR2 FQNEAQ (reference sequence). The trim removed 4 bases at V and 0 bases at J, leaving 11 bases unmatched. This CDR3 spans 19 amino acids. The CDR3 spells CASSSLGLAGITSTDTQYF. DNA for the CDR3: TGTGCCAGCAGCTCACTGGGACTAGCGGGTATAACTAGCACAGATACGCAGTATTTT.

V gene TRBV7-2 combines with J gene TRBJ2-2; a weak D match, TRBD2 (6 bases). The CDR3 contains 13 residues. CDR1 and CDR2 (germline): SGHTA, FQGNSA. Trimming left V 7 bases short and J 1 base short, with 7 bases between. The CDR3 loop is CASKGGNTGELFF. CDR3 sequence (DNA): TGTGCCAGCAAGGGAGGGAACACCGGGGAGCTGTTTTTT.

This chain joins TRBV7-3 and TRBJ2-1, with TRBD2 identical over 8 bases. This CDR3 region has 15 residues. Germline CDR1 reads SGHTA; CDR2 reads FQGTGA. V lost 6 bases to trimming and J lost 6 bases; unmatched junction nucleotides: 10. The CDR3 DNA reads TGTGCCAGCAGTCTCGATGGCAGCGGGAGCAATGAGCAGTTCTTC. Residues: CASSLDGSGSNEQFF.

This chain connects TRBV15 to TRBJ2-3; 9 nucleotides agree with TRBD2. Unmatched junction bases numbered 5, after V lost 0 bases and J lost 1 base. CDR1 is LNHNV, CDR2 YYDKDF, per germline (reference sequence). This CDR3 has 17 residues. The CDR3 loop reads CATSREPSGKGTDTQYF. In DNA form, the CDR3 reads TGTGCCACCAGCAGAGAGCCTAGCGGGAAAGGCACAGATACGCAGTATTTT.

This sequence joins TRBV5-1 and TRBJ2-3, with a weak D call TRBD1 (5 bases). Germline V gene lookup returns CDR1 SGHRS and CDR2 YFSETQ. V was cut by 4 bases and J by 6 bases, with 15 bases left in between. This CDR3 contains 14 residues. The CDR3, as DNA: TGCGCCAGCAGCCGGGCAGGGTCTCGGGATACGCAGTATTTT. Its protein is CASSRAGSRDTQYF.

This rearrangement joins TRBV30 to TRBJ2-5, with 7 nucleotides matching TRBD1. This CDR3 is built from 13 residues. V shed 4 bases and J 5 bases; nucleotides not matched to a gene: 7. Germline CDR1 and CDR2: GTSNPN and SVGIG (reference sequence). CDR3 sequence: CAWTIQGTETQYF. The CDR3, as DNA: TGTGCCTGGACTATACAGGGGACGGAGACCCAGTACTTC.

The J gene is TRBJ2-5, the V gene TRBV7-8; 8 bases line up with TRBD1. V gave up 5 bases and J gave up 1 base; unmatched junction bases: 6. Germline lookup yields CDR1 SGHVS and CDR2 FQNEAQ. The CDR3 extends over 15 amino acids. DNA for the CDR3: TGTGCCAGCAGCATGACAGGGGACCTCCAAGAGACCCAGTACTTC. This encodes CASSMTGDLQETQYF.

The gene calls are TRBV15 and TRBJ2-7, with TRBD2 matching 9 bases. The germline V gene has CDR1 LNHNV and CDR2 YYDKDF (reference sequence). The CDR3 runs 15 residues. V dropped 3 bases and J dropped 3; count of bases not matched to a gene: 6. The CDR3 bases are TGTGCCACCAGCAGGGAGCGGGAGGACTACTACGAGCAGTACTTC. Amino acids: CATSREREDYYEQYF. Full variable domain (remainder filled in from reference TRBV15 and TRBJ2-7): DAMVIQNPRYQVTQFGKPVTLSCSQTLNHNVMYWYQQKSSQAPKLLFHYYDKDFNNEADTPDNFQSRRPNTSFCFLDIRSPGLGDTAMYLCATSREREDYYEQYFGPGTRLTVT.

The J gene is TRBJ2-7, the V gene TRBV6-1; D is perhaps TRBD1 (5 bases). Germline CDR1 is MNHNS and CDR2 is SASEGT. V lost 4 bases and J lost 3, with 13 bases in between. The CDR3 runs to 14 residues. The CDR3 reads CASSVGLIYYEQYF. The CDR3 nucleotides are TGTGCCAGCAGTGTGGGGCTGATATACTACGAGCAGTACTTC.

V gene TRBV9 combines with J gene TRBJ2-3; 8 bases fit TRBD2. This CDR3 is built from 19 residues. Per germline, CDR1 SGDLS and CDR2 YYNGEE. V lost 6 bases to trimming and J lost 1 base; unmatched junction nucleotides: 19. Written as DNA, the CDR3 is TGTGCCAGCAACACCGGGAGGGGACTCGCCCAGGAGGGCACAGATACGCAGTATTTT. Residues: CASNTGRGLAQEGTDTQYF. The full variable domain, rest sourced from reference TRBV9 and TRBJ2-3, is DSGVTQTPKHLITATGQRVTLRCSPRSGDLSVYWYQQSLDQGLQFLIQYYNGEERAKGNILERFSAQQFPDLHSELNLSSLELGDSALYFCASNTGRGLAQEGTDTQYFGPGTRLTVL.

This sequence joins TRBV4-1 and TRBJ1-1; no reliable D call. This CDR3 comprises 12 residues. Trimming removed 2 bases from V and 2 bases from J, with 3 bases in between. The V gene's germline CDR1 is MGHRA and CDR2 YSYEKL. CDR3 sequence (DNA): TGCGCCAGCAGCCAATTAAACACTGAAGCTTTCTTT. The encoded protein is CASSQLNTEAFF.

J is TRBJ1-2 and V is TRBV10-2, with 8 bases lining up with TRBD1. J gave up 3 bases and V 6 bases, and 6 bases lay outside the gene matches. Germline V gives CDR1 WSHSY, CDR2 SAAADI. The CDR3 totals 14 residues. The CDR3: CASREDREDYGYTF. The CDR3 DNA sequence: TGCGCCAGCAGGGAGGACAGGGAGGACTATGGCTACACCTTC.

The V call is TRBV6-6, the J call TRBJ2-7, with 10 nucleotides matching TRBD1. The V and J ends lost 5 bases and 2 bases, in that order; junction bases with no gene match: 6. The CDR3 runs 15 residues. The germline V gene encodes CDR1 MNHNY and CDR2 SVGAGI (reference sequence). In DNA form, the CDR3 reads TGTGCCAGCAGTCCCCGACAGGGGGCTGCCTACGAGCAGTACTTC. Protein product: CASSPRQGAAYEQYF.